The clone carrying this TCR beta chain was counted between two and nine times. The antigen is unknown. Unique molecular identifiers were incorporated into the prepared TCRbeta library. MiXCR was run by TCRdb on the PCR reads, yielding one entry per CDR3 protein. The sample has 250,000 to 300,000 distinct CDR3 sequences, around 10% seen once. This entry is derived from a study of T-cell reconstitution after alpha-beta-depleted transplantation in children. Study outcomes and limitations: Reported findings indicate that, about two months after transplant, alpha-beta T cells came from several hundred expanded clones, which were derived from non-depleted graft cells.

J was trimmed by 5 bases and V by 0 bases; bases with no gene match: 7. The germline gives CDR1 LGHNA, CDR2 YSLEER. CDR3 length: 15 amino acids. Source: PBMCs, taken before TCRalphabeta/CD19-depleted stem cell transplant. The rearrangement uses TRBV4-3 and TRBJ2-7; 7 nucleotides line up with TRBD1. The receptor's source is a boy younger than two with acute myeloid leukemia, due to receive a stem cell transplant. The DNA of the CDR3 is TGCGCCAGCAGCCAAGACCCCGTAGACAGGGACGAGCAGTACTTC. Its protein product is CASSQDPVDRDEQYF.